What follows describes a single T cell receptor beta chain. Its target is not known. For each subset, genomic DNA was distributed in equal portions over several immunoSEQ plates. Profiled with immunoSEQ multiplex PCR; TCRdb holds only in-frame clones, not every one. The repertoire holds about 1 million clones, about 77% seen once, with about 1.5% in the top ten. V lost 2 bases to trimming and J lost 6 bases, with 10 bases between them. The CDR3 runs 13 residues. Germline V lookup: CDR1 GTSNPN, CDR2 SVGIG (reference sequence). This specimen comes from a study of shared clonotypes between healthy human individuals. Study information: Used for every donor were three CD4 naive, three CD4 memory, two CD8 naive and one CD8 memory plate. Overall study findings and caveats: Rarefaction showed sorted-subset sequencing was incomplete despite large depth. Sequencing depth was expected to influence donor clonotype sharing.

Material: memory CD4+ T cells sorted from blood. Subset: CD45RA-negative fraction. The V gene is TRBV30, the J gene TRBJ2-2; possible D gene TRBD1, 5 bases. This sequence originates from a man younger than 35 in good health. The CDR3 DNA reads TGTGCCTGGAGTATCAGGGAAGCCGGGGAGCTGTTTTTT. Its protein is CAWSIREAGELFF.